These T cell receptor beta chains were read from a single sample in a study of cytomegalovirus exposure and HLA in healthy donors. Here immunoSEQ multiplex PCR was the method, and the copy in TCRdb shows in-frame clones only, minus some. The sample contains some 85,000 clones, about 81% of which appear only once. Sequenced material: PBMCs. Source of these receptors: a man between 18 and 29 years old in good health and CMV-seronegative. CDR3s include the opening cysteine and the closing phenylalanine or tryptophan. The D gene is left open where the match is weak. A row's size may be missing; if present it is once, few, many or a size class.

TGTGCCATCAGTCAAATTAGCGGGATAGATTACGAGCAGTACTTC CAISQISGIDYEQYF TRBD2 TRBJ2-7 once TRBV10-3
TGTGCCAGCAGAGCGGATCCGGGGACCCAGTACTTC CASRADPGTQYF . TRBJ2-5 once TRBV25-1
TGTGGGAGCCGCGCGGACAGGGGAGAAAAACTGTTTTTT CGSRADRGEKLFF TRBD1 TRBJ1-4 . TRBV19
TGTGCCGGGGGGGCTCACGGTAATCAGCCCCAGCATTTT CAGGAHGNQPQHF . TRBJ1-5 . TRBV6-6
TGTGCCAGCAGCCCAGGGACAGGGGTAGTTGGCTACACCTTC CASSPGTGVVGYTF TRBD1 TRBJ1-2 . TRBV6-5
TGTGCCGGGGGACAGGACAGGGTGTTCACTGAAGCTTTCTTT CAGGQDRVFTEAFF TRBD1 TRBJ1-1 . TRBV6-1
TGTGCCAGCAGCCAGCAGGGGCGGGAGCAGTTCTTC CASSQQGREQFF . TRBJ2-1 . TRBV5-6
TGTGCCAGCAGGCTGGGGGCGGGGGGTCCCCAGTACTTC CASRLGAGGPQYF TRBD2 TRBJ2-5 . TRBV27
TGTGCCAGCAGCAGGCAACAGGGACCAACGGGAGGGCAAAGCACAGATACGCAGTATTTT CASSRQQGPTGGQSTDTQYF TRBD2 TRBJ2-3 . TRBV27
TGTGCCAGCAGTGAATATATAGCTAGCGGGAGGAATGAGCAGTTCTTC CASSEYIASGRNEQFF TRBD2 TRBJ2-1 . TRBV25-1
TGTGCCAGCAGCCGCAGGGGAAACACTGAAGCTTTCTTT CASSRRGNTEAFF . TRBJ1-1 . TRBV5-6
TGTGCCAGCAGCCAAATGAGGGGACTCACCTACGAGCAGTACTTC CASSQMRGLTYEQYF . TRBJ2-7 . TRBV14
TGTGCCAGCAGCTTGGGCAGGCCTTACGAGCAGTACTTC CASSLGRPYEQYF . TRBJ2-7 . TRBV5-6
TGTGCCAGCAGCTCGGCAGGGGATTGGGAGCAGTACTTC CASSSAGDWEQYF . TRBJ2-7 . TRBV7-9
TGTGCCAGCAGTCCGACTAGCGGGGCCTACTACGAGCAGTACTTC CASSPTSGAYYEQYF TRBD2 TRBJ2-7 . TRBV6-5
TGTGCCACCAGCAGAGATTTGACTCCGGATGAAAAACTGTTTTTT CATSRDLTPDEKLFF . TRBJ1-4 . TRBV15
TGCGCCAGCAGTGGTGGGGTAGCGGGAGGCCTATCCTACGAGCAGTACTTC CASSGGVAGGLSYEQYF TRBD2 TRBJ2-7 . TRBV10-1
TGCGCCAGCACACTAGCGGGAGGGCATGGTGAGCAGTTCTTC CASTLAGGHGEQFF TRBD2 TRBJ2-1 . TRBV5-1
TGTGCCAGCAGCTCCCTATATGGACAGGGAGACACAGATACGCAGTATTTT CASSSLYGQGDTDTQYF TRBD1 TRBJ2-3 . TRBV7-6
TGCGCCAGCAGCCTCACCAGCCAGGGCATCTATGGCTACACCTTC CASSLTSQGIYGYTF . TRBJ1-2 . TRBV4-1
TGTGCCATCAGTGCGAGAGGGGGGGAGGGGCTTTACGAGCAGTACTTC CAISARGGEGLYEQYF . TRBJ2-7 . TRBV10-3
TGTGCCAGCAGTCCTAGAGTAATGGATACGCAGTATTTT CASSPRVMDTQYF . TRBJ2-3 . TRBV27
TGCGCCAGCAGCTTGACTAGCGGGAGCCGAGAAGAGACCCAGTACTTC CASSLTSGSREETQYF TRBD2 TRBJ2-5 . TRBV5-1
TGTGCCAGTAGTTCTAGACAGGAGAACTATGGCTACACCTTC CASSSRQENYGYTF . TRBJ1-2 . TRBV19
TGCAGCGCATCCGCTTATAAACAGCTTACGAACACTGAAGCTTTCTTT CSASAYKQLTNTEAFF . TRBJ1-1 . TRBV29-1
TGCAGCGTTGAGGGTGGGCGGGAAGAAGCCTACGAGCAGTACTTC CSVEGGREEAYEQYF . TRBJ2-7 . TRBV29-1
TGTGCCAGCAGCCCTTGGACTAGCGGAGGAGGCCAGTACTTC CASSPWTSGGGQYF TRBD2 TRBJ2-5 . TRBV2
TGTGCCACCTCAAGACCGGGAGCCCACACCGGGGAGCTGTTTTTT CATSRPGAHTGELFF . TRBJ2-2 . TRBV6-1
TGTGCCAGCAGCTTACAGGCTTATAGCAATCAGCCCCAGCATTTT CASSLQAYSNQPQHF . TRBJ1-5 . TRBV5-8
TGTGCCAGCAGTGATCTCAGGGGATGGAACACTGAAGCTTTCTTT CASSDLRGWNTEAFF . TRBJ1-1 . TRBV25-1
TGTGCCAGCAGCTGGGGACTCAAGAACACTGAAGCTTTCTTT CASSWGLKNTEAFF . TRBJ1-1 . TRBV7-9
TGTGCCAGCAGCTTATTCACCTCTAGCTACACCTTC CASSLFTSSYTF . TRBJ1-2 . TRBV7-9